This T cell receptor beta chain was captured by sequencing in a study of Ad26.COV2.S vaccination and SARS-CoV-2 variants. Study as a whole: Intramuscular Ad26.COV2.S at 5x10^10 or 1x10^11 viral particles.

About this clone: Its antigen remains unknown.

Study-level findings and limits: Non-spike TCR breadth was similar in vaccine and placebo recipients.

TCRdb keeps only in-frame clones here, not all; method: immunoSEQ multiplex PCR. The profile shows about 350,000 clones, around 88% of them singletons. CDR1 SGHRS and CDR2 YFSETQ come from the germline V gene. V lost 1 base and J lost 4, with 12 bases in between. The CDR3 has 14 amino acids. Treatment indicated: about 20 received Ad26.COV2.S at low or high dose, single or two shots; 5 received placebo; per-sample allocation not given. Vaccine and placebo recipients were sampled on day 63 after the first injection. The chain uses TRBV5-1 and TRBJ2-7, with D tentatively TRBD2 (5 bases). This receptor was taken from a person aged 18-60 years who received the Ad26.COV2.S COVID-19 vaccine or a placebo. The source was peripheral blood, collected in a trial of Ad26.COV2.S vaccine versus placebo. The CDR3 nucleotides are TGCGCCAGCAGCTTGTTAGAGGGTTGGTACGAGCAGTACTTC. Translated, it gives CASSLLEGWYEQYF.